The rows below give T cell receptor beta chains drawn from one sample of a study of blood T cell repertoires in COVID-19. Some clones are missing from TCRdb's copy, which holds only in-frame ones; the method was immunoSEQ multiplex PCR. The table includes roughly 220,000 clones, over 75% detected once. The sequenced sample was PBMCs or T cells enriched from blood (not recorded which). Receptor source: a woman younger than 35 in a cohort exposed to, infected with or recovered from COVID-19 (not recorded which). CDR3s include the opening cysteine and the closing phenylalanine or tryptophan. A D gene is named only where the DNA matches it firmly. Where a row states a size, it is once, few, many or the class of an expanded clone; other rows omit it.

few,TRBJ2-4,TRBD2,TRBV4-1,TGCGCCAGCAGCCACCGAGCGGGGCTAGCCAAAAACATTCAGTACTTC,CASSHRAGLAKNIQYF
-,TRBJ2-3,-,TRBV21-1,TGTGCCAGCAGCAAAGTAGGGACAGGGGGAGTTACAGATACGCAGTATTTT,CASSKVGTGGVTDTQYF
-,TRBJ2-7,-,TRBV28,TGTGCCAGCGGGTTTTTCCAGGGAAAAGCCGACGAGCAGTACTTC,CASGFFQGKADEQYF
-,TRBJ2-1,TRBD1,TRBV20-1,TGCAGTGCTAGTACCTGGGACAGGTGGGGGAATGAGCAGTTCTTC,CSASTWDRWGNEQFF
-,TRBJ2-1,TRBD2,TRBV2,TGTGCCAGCAGGGACGACACTAGCGGGAGTTATAATGAGCAGTTCTTC,CASRDDTSGSYNEQFF
-,TRBJ1-1,-,TRBV18,TGTGCCAGCTCACCACCGATCGCAGGATTGAACACTGAAGCTTTCTTT,CASSPPIAGLNTEAFF
-,TRBJ1-3,TRBD1,TRBV6-5,TGTGCCAGCAGTCCGGACAGGTCAGGAAACACCATATATTTT,CASSPDRSGNTIYF
-,TRBJ1-3,-,TRBV3-1/TRBV3-2,TGTGCCAGCAGCCGCCAATCTGGGGGCAGAGGAAACACCATATATTTT,CASSRQSGGRGNTIYF
once,TRBJ2-5,TRBD2,TRBV5-4,TGTGCCAGCAGCCCTACCGGGACTAGCTATGAGACCCAGTACTTC,CASSPTGTSYETQYF
-,TRBJ2-1,TRBD2,TRBV24-1,TGTGCCACCAGTGATTTGGCCAGCGGGGGGGCCTACAATGAGCAGTTCTTC,CATSDLASGGAYNEQFF
-,TRBJ1-1,-,TRBV12-3/TRBV12-4,TGTGCCAGCGCCTTTTTGCGCGGGGAAGCTTTCTTT,CASAFLRGEAFF
-,TRBJ2-2,-,TRBV29-1,TGCAGCGTTGAACTAACGAACACCGGGGAGCTGTTTTTT,CSVELTNTGELFF
-,TRBJ1-1,-,TRBV5-5,TGTGCCAGCAGCTTGTTAGATATGAACACTGAAGCTTTCTTT,CASSLLDMNTEAFF
-,TRBJ1-4,TRBD1,TRBV7-2,TGTGCCAGCAGCTCCCGGGGCAGGGGGGTTGAAAAACTGTTTTTT,CASSSRGRGVEKLFF
-,TRBJ1-2,TRBD1,TRBV4-1,TGCGCCAGCAGCCGGACAGGGACTAACTATGGCTACACCTTC,CASSRTGTNYGYTF
-,TRBJ2-2,-,TRBV30,TGTGCCTGGAGGGTAGTAACCGGGGAGCTGTTTTTT,CAWRVVTGELFF
few,TRBJ2-2,TRBD1,TRBV5-1,TGCGCCAGCAGAATCCCCCAGGGGGACACCGGGGAGCTGTTTTTT,CASRIPQGDTGELFF
-,TRBJ1-1,-,TRBV28,TGTGCCAGCAGCCCCACTACAGGCATTATGAACACTGAAGCTTTCTTT,CASSPTTGIMNTEAFF
-,TRBJ1-1,TRBD1,TRBV15,TGTGCCACCAGCGGGGACAGGGGGCAGACTGAAGCTTTCTTT,CATSGDRGQTEAFF
-,TRBJ1-5,TRBD1,TRBV11-2,TGTGCCAGCAGCGCAGGGACAGGAGGCAATCAGCCCCAGCATTTT,CASSAGTGGNQPQHF
-,TRBJ1-6,-,TRBV27,TGTGCCAGCAGTCCCAGGGCTAATTCACCCCTCCACTTT,CASSPRANSPLHF
-,TRBJ1-2,-,TRBV4-1,TGCGCCAGCAGCCCCACCCGCACAGATATCTATGGCTACACCTTC,CASSPTRTDIYGYTF
-,TRBJ1-1,-,TRBV6-2/TRBV6-3,TGTGCCAGCAGTTACCCGGCGACACAACGGGGGGCTGTTGAAGCTTTCTTT,CASSYPATQRGAVEAFF
few,TRBJ1-2,-,TRBV30,TGTGCCTGGAGCACCTACGGGATCTATGGCTACACCTTC,CAWSTYGIYGYTF
-,TRBJ2-2,TRBD2,TRBV2,TGTGCCAGCAGTTCTAGCGGGAGGGCCGCCGGGGAGCTGTTTTTT,CASSSSGRAAGELFF
-,TRBJ2-7,-,TRBV27,TGTGCCAGCGGACGGGCAGGGGTTTATCGGTACGAGCAGTACTTC,CASGRAGVYRYEQYF
-,TRBJ1-2,TRBD1,TRBV14,TGTGCCAGCAGGGATACGGGACAGGGTAATAACTACACCTTC,CASRDTGQGNNYTF
few,TRBJ2-7,TRBD1,TRBV5-4,TGTGCCAGCAGCGCCCGGACAGGGGCTAGGTACGAGCAGTACTTC,CASSARTGARYEQYF
-,TRBJ1-5,TRBD1,TRBV18,TGTGCCAGCTCTCCGACAGGGTCCCAGGGGGGTCAGCCCCAGCATTTT,CASSPTGSQGGQPQHF
once,TRBJ1-1,-,TRBV5-1,TGCGCCAGCAGCTTGGTTGGGACAAGCGGCACTGAAGCTTTCTTT,CASSLVGTSGTEAFF
-,TRBJ1-1,-,TRBV29-1,TGCAGCGTTCTCACCAGACAGCGGAACACTGAAGCTTTCTTT,CSVLTRQRNTEAFF
-,TRBJ2-1,TRBD1,TRBV7-2,TGTGCCAGCAGCTCTCCGGGACAGGGAGCCAATGAGCAGTTCTTC,CASSSPGQGANEQFF
once,TRBJ2-7,-,TRBV9,TGTGCCAGCAGCGTAGGAGGGGGAGTGTCCTACGAGCAGTACTTC,CASSVGGGVSYEQYF
-,TRBJ1-5,-,TRBV18,TGTGCCAGCTCGCTCGACAGATTTGGTTATAGCAATCAGCCCCAGCATTTT,CASSLDRFGYSNQPQHF
-,TRBJ1-1,-,TRBV7-9,TGTGCCAGCAGCGTAACAAGTAACACTGAAGCTTTCTTT,CASSVTSNTEAFF
-,TRBJ1-1,-,TRBV2,TGTGCCACCCACATGAACACTGAAGCTTTCTTT,CATHMNTEAFF
-,TRBJ1-2,-,TRBV6-5,TGTGCCAGCAGTTACAACAGGGAGTTCCATGGCTACACCTTC,CASSYNREFHGYTF
-,TRBJ1-3,-,TRBV7-9,TGTGCCAGCAGCTTAGGAGGGAGAAAAAACACCATATATTTT,CASSLGGRKNTIYF
-,TRBJ2-5,TRBD1,TRBV2,TGTGCCAGCAGTCGGGACAGGGGAGCCGAGACCCAGTACTTC,CASSRDRGAETQYF
-,TRBJ1-3,TRBD1,TRBV6-5,TGTGCCAGCAGTCCGACAGGGACCGGAAACACCATATATTTT,CASSPTGTGNTIYF
-,TRBJ1-4,TRBD1,TRBV7-8,TGTGCCAGCAGCTTTCAGGGTGGGACAGTATATGTTTCAACTAATGAAAAACTGTTTTTT,CASSFQGGTVYVSTNEKLFF
-,TRBJ2-2,TRBD1,TRBV25-1,TGTGCCAGCAGTCAAGGGAGAGGACAGGGAGGCACCGGGGAGCTGTTTTTT,CASSQGRGQGGTGELFF
-,TRBJ2-3,-,TRBV6-5,TGTGCCAGCAAACTAGGGGGTAGGGCTCATACGCAGTATTTT,CASKLGGRAHTQYF
-,TRBJ2-7,-,TRBV7-9,TGTGCCAGCAGCCCCGGGGTACCCTACGAGCAGTACTTC,CASSPGVPYEQYF
-,TRBJ2-6,-,TRBV9,TGTGCCAGCAGCATCTCTTCCGTCCTGACTTTC,CASSISSVLTF
-,TRBJ2-7,TRBD1,TRBV27,TGTGCCAGCAGCGAGACAGGGTCCTACGAGCAGTACTTC,CASSETGSYEQYF
once,TRBJ2-2,TRBD2,TRBV18,TGTGCCAGCTCACGCCGGGCTAGCGGGGGGAACACCGGGGAGCTGTTTTTT,CASSRRASGGNTGELFF
-,TRBJ1-1,TRBD1,TRBV4-1,TGCGCCAGCGGGACAGGGTATCGGTACACTGAAGCTTTCTTT,CASGTGYRYTEAFF
-,TRBJ2-7,-,TRBV29-1,TGCAGCCCAAGACTAGATCGGTCCGCCTACGAGCAGTACTTC,CSPRLDRSAYEQYF
-,TRBJ1-1,-,TRBV7-9,TGTGCCAGCAGGCACGGCGAAGGGGTGGACACTGAAGCTTTCTTT,CASRHGEGVDTEAFF
-,TRBJ1-2,-,TRBV28,TGTGCCAGCAGTCCCCTCTCCATCCCAGGGGGCTACACCTTC,CASSPLSIPGGYTF
-,TRBJ1-5,TRBD1,TRBV6-1,TGTGCCAGCAGTGTTGGGACAGGGCCCTATAGCAATCAGCCCCAGCATTTT,CASSVGTGPYSNQPQHF
-,TRBJ1-6,-,TRBV12-3/TRBV12-4,TGTGCCAGCAGTGGACAGCTGAATTCACCCCTCCACTTT,CASSGQLNSPLHF